This T cell receptor (beta chain) was sequenced during a study of blood T cell repertoires in COVID-19. On the study more broadly: Sites across the United States, Italy and Spain contributed samples from acute and convalescent COVID-19. The cDNA or gDNA used as material had been derived from T cells, B-cell-depleted T cells, or PBMCs.

Authors' data handling: Reference gene primer amplification yielded estimated nucleated cell counts. Assay: immunoSEQ multiplex PCR; the TCRdb copy retains only in-frame clones and omits some. V and J calls and clone size are copied from that table; D and trimming were computed from the DNA. The data show some 150,000 clones, 87% seen once. Trimming cost V 1 base and J 9 bases, with 10 bases left between them. Germline-derived CDR1 and CDR2 are LGHDT and YNNKEL (reference sequence). This CDR3 comprises 14 residues. Sequencing was carried out using peripheral blood. The rearrangement joins TRBV3-1 (or the pseudogene TRBV3-2) to TRBJ1-6; D is perhaps TRBD1 (6 bases). The clonotype comes from a woman in her sixties who had recovered from COVID-19. In DNA form, the CDR3 reads TGTGCCAGCAGCCAAGGGCAGGGGAGTTCACCCCTCCACTTT. This translates into CASSQGQGSSPLHF.